Below, 9 T cell receptor beta chains from the same sample are listed, as sequenced in a study of cytomegalovirus exposure and HLA in healthy donors. With 60 Vbeta and 13 Jbeta primers, the PCR was carried out. Only in-frame clones appear in the TCRdb table, and some are missing; sequencing was by immunoSEQ multiplex PCR. Of 150,000 to 200,000 clones in the sample, more than 60% were seen once. Sequenced sample: PBMCs. Receptors originate from a woman in her 30s in good health and CMV-seronegative.

The gene calls are TRBV6-5 and TRBJ1-1, with unresolved D. The CDR3 is 13 amino acids. V was trimmed by 6 bases and J by 8 bases, leaving 16 bases between them. CDR1 MNHEY and CDR2 SVGAGI come from the germline V gene. CDR3 DNA sequence: TGTGCCAGCAGCTCCCGTCTTGTAGCGGAAGCTTTCTTT. This encodes CASSSRLVAEAFF.

This chain connects TRBV7-9 to TRBJ1-4; D not certain. Germline V gene data show CDR1 as SEHNR and CDR2 as FQNEAQ (reference sequence). The CDR3 is 15 residues long. V lost 3 bases and J 4 bases, leaving 12 bases between the germline ends. The CDR3 sequence: CASSLVGQSNEKLFF. CDR3 coding DNA: TGTGCCAGCAGCTTGGTTGGGCAGAGTAATGAAAAACTGTTTTTT.

The CDR3 sequence is CASSEGTGLAETQYF. CDR3 nucleotides: TGTGCCAGCAGCGAGGGGACAGGGCTTGCGGAGACCCAGTACTTC. The chain has TRBV9 and TRBJ2-5, with 9 bases fitting TRBD1. There are 15 residues in the CDR3. Trimming at V came to 3 bases and at J to 5 bases, leaving 8 bases not matched to a gene. Per the germline V gene, CDR1 is SGDLS and CDR2 is YYNGEE.

The chain employs TRBV5-8 and TRBJ1-4, with 9 bases matching TRBD1. The V gene end was trimmed by 4 bases and the J gene end by 7 bases; junction bases not matched to a gene: 8. Germline CDR1 and CDR2: SGHTS and YDEGEE. This CDR3 is built from 15 residues. CDR3: CASSAPGQGREKLFF. CDR3 nucleotides: TGTGCCAGCAGCGCACCGGGACAGGGTCGTGAAAAACTGTTTTTT.

V and J are TRBV2 and TRBJ2-7; D may be TRBD1 (5 bases). V dropped 2 bases and J dropped 1 base, with 15 bases sitting between them. Germline V lookup: CDR1 SNHLY, CDR2 FYNNEI. The CDR3 is 16 amino acids. As DNA, the CDR3 is TGTGCCAGCAGTGAAAATGGGGCCAGGGCTTCCTACGAGCAGTACTTC. Translation: CASSENGARASYEQYF.

In this sample, this clone turned up a few times. The genes are TRBV7-9 and TRBJ2-3, with 9 bases that match TRBD2. The V segment lost 2 bases and the J segment 3 bases; nucleotides outside the gene matches: 6. The CDR3 is 16 amino acids. Per the germline V gene, CDR1 is SEHNR and CDR2 is FQNEAQ (reference sequence). The CDR3 region is CASSLLAGIGTDTQYF. Written as DNA, the CDR3 is TGTGCCAGCAGCTTACTAGCGGGGATTGGTACAGATACGCAGTATTTT.

This sequence joins TRBV2 and TRBJ1-5; D uncertain. The CDR3 covers 14 residues. Germline lookup yields CDR1 SNHLY and CDR2 FYNNEI. The ends were cut back, 2 bases at V and 7 bases at J, with 12 bases in the middle. Here the CDR3 DNA reads TGTGCCAGCAGTGAAATTACACAAAACCAGCCCCAGCATTTT. The encoded protein is CASSEITQNQPQHF.

This chain connects TRBV5-6 to TRBJ2-6; possibly TRBD2 for D (5 bases). Germline CDR1 reads SGHDT; CDR2 reads YYEEEE. Between the trimmed V and J ends, which lost 2 bases and 2 bases, there was a span of 14 bases. This CDR3 contains 17 residues. The CDR3 here is CASSFRGSVAGANVLTF. The CDR3 DNA reads as TGTGCCAGCAGCTTCAGAGGGTCAGTAGCTGGGGCCAACGTCCTGACTTTC.

The chain links TRBV28 to TRBJ2-7; 10 bases line up with TRBD2. V shed 7 bases, J shed 4 bases, and the junction held 4 bases outside the gene matches. Germline V CDR1 and CDR2: MDHEN, SYDVKM. This CDR3 spans 13 amino acids. CDR3 nucleotide sequence: TGTGCCAGCACTAGCGGGGGCATTTACGAGCAGTACTTC. This codes for CASTSGGIYEQYF.